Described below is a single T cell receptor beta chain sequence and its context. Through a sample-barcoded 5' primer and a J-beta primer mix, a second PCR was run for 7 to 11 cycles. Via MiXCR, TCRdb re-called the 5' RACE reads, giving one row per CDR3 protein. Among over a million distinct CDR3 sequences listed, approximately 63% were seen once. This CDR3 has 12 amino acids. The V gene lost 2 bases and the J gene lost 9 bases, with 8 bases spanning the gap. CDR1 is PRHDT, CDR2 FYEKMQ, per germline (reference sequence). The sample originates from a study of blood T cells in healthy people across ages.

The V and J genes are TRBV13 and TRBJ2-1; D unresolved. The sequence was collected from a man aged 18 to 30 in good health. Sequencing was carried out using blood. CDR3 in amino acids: CASSLSPAEQFF. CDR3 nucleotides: TGTGCCAGCAGCTTATCCCCAGCTGAGCAGTTCTTC. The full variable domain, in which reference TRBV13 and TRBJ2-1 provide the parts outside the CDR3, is AAGVIQSPRHLIKEKRETATLKCYPIPRHDTVYWYQQGPGQDPQFLISFYEKMQSDKGSIPDRFSAQQFSDYHSELNMSSLELGDSALYFCASSLSPAEQFFGPGTRLTVL.